The clone carrying this T cell receptor beta chain was observed at least ten times. Its specificity is not known. Primed by a sample-barcoded 5' primer and a J-beta primer mix, a second PCR proceeded for roughly 7 to 12 cycles. TCRdb reprocessed the 5' RACE reads with MiXCR, giving one entry per CDR3 protein. The sample carries 800,000 to 950,000 distinct CDR3 sequences, just under 30% recorded once. These data belong to a study of blood T cells in healthy people across ages. Study conclusions and caveats: Unknown donor CMV status possibly confounded expanded clonotype changes.

Trimming took 10 bases from V and 1 from J; bases not matched to a gene: 5. Per germline, CDR1 MNHEY and CDR2 SMNVEV (reference sequence). The CDR3 sequence is 13 residues long. The same sample was also used in a study of T cells of mothers and their children. That paper notes: Three healthy Caucasian mothers and their six children donated.

Source material: blood. This chain links TRBV27 with TRBJ2-7, with TRBD1 matching over 9 bases. The TCR comes from a woman between 35 and 50 years old in good health. CDR3 residues: CATRDRASYEQYF. The CDR3 DNA reads TGTGCCACCCGGGACAGGGCTTCCTACGAGCAGTACTTC.